This T cell receptor beta chain was captured in a study of cytomegalovirus exposure and HLA in healthy donors. Of note for this clone: What it binds is unknown.

Trimming cost V 5 bases and J 2 bases; bases outside gene matches: 7. Germline-derived CDR1 and CDR2 are SGHRS and YFSETQ. The CDR3 sequence is 14 residues long. Study-level results: Investigators reported 164 TCR beta chains as tied to cytomegalovirus.

Sequencing used immunoSEQ multiplex PCR; TCRdb keeps in-frame clones, though not all of them. The data contain about 360,000 clones, 86% of them singletons. V usage is TRBV5-1 and J usage is TRBJ2-7, with 7 bases that match TRBD2. The specimen sequenced was PBMCs. The source of this sequence is a woman between 18 and 29 years old in good health and CMV-seronegative. As DNA, the CDR3 is TGCGCCAGCAGGGGGGGGTATACAGCCTACGAGCAGTACTTC. It translates to CASRGGYTAYEQYF.